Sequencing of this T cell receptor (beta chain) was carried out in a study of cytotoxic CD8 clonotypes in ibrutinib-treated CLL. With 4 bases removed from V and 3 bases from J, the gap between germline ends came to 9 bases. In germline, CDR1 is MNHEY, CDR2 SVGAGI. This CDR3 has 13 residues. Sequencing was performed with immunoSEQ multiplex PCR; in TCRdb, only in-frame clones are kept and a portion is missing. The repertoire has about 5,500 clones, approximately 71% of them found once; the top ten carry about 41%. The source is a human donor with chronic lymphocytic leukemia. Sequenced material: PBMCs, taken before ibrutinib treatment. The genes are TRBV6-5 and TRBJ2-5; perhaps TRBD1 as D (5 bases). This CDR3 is CASSLTREETQYF. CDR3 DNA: TGTGCCAGCAGTTTAACCAGGGAAGAGACCCAGTACTTC.